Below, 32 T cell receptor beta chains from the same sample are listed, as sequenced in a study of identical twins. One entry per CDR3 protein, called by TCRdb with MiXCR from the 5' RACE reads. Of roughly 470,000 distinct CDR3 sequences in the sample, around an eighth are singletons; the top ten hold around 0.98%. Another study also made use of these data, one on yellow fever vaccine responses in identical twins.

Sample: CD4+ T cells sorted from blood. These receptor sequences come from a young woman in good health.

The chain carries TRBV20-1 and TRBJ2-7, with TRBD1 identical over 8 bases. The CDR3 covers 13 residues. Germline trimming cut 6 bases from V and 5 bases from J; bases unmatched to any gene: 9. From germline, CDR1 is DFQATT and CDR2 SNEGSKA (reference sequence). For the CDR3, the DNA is TGCAGTGCCCAAGCAGGGGGCGTCGACGAGCAGTACTTC. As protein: CSAQAGGVDEQYF.

In nucleotides, the CDR3 is TGTGCCAGCAGTCGCCGGGACAGGGTGGAAGATACGCAGTATTTT. Residues: CASSRRDRVEDTQYF. V gene TRBV12-3 or TRBV12-4 combines with J gene TRBJ2-3, with 9 bases matching TRBD1. This CDR3 has 15 amino acids. The junction had 8 bases not matched to a gene; V was cut back by 5 bases and J by 5 bases.

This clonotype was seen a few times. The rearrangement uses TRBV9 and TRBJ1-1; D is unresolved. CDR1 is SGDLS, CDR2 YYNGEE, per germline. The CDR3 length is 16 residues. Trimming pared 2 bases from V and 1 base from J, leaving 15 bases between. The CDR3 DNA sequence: TGTGCCAGCAGCGTTAAACCGGGCGGGCAGAACACTGAAGCTTTCTTT. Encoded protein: CASSVKPGGQNTEAFF.

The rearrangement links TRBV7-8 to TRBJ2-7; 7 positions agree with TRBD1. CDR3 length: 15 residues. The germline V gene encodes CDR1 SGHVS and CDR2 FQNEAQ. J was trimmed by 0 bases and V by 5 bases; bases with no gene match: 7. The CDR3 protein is CASSQRGLSSYEQYF. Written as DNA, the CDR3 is TGTGCCAGCAGCCAGAGGGGGCTAAGCTCCTACGAGCAGTACTTC. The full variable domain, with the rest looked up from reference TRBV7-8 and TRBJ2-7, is GAGVSQSPRYKVAKRGQDVALRCDPISGHVSLFWYQQALGQGPEFLTYFQNEAQLDKSGLPSDRFFAERPEGSVSTLKIQRTQQEDSAVYLCASSQRGLSSYEQYFGPGTRLTVT.

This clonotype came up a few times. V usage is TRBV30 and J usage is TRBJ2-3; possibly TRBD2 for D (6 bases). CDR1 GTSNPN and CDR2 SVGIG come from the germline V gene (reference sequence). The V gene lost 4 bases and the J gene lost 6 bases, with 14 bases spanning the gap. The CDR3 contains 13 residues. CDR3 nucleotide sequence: TGTGCCTGGACTCTCCGACTAGGGGATACGCAGTATTTT. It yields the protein CAWTLRLGDTQYF.

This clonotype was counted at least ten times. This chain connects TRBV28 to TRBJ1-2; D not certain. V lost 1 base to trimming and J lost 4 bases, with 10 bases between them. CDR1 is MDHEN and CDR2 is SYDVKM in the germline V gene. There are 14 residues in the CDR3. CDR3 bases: TGTGCCAGCAGTTTATTGGGAGGCCTCTATGGCTACACCTTC. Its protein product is CASSLLGGLYGYTF.

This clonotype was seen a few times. The CDR3 DNA sequence: TGTGCCAGTAACCGGGACAGGCCTTCTGGGGCCAACGTCCTGACTTTC. Amino acids: CASNRDRPSGANVLTF. The chain is built from TRBV6-1 and TRBJ2-6; 8 positions match TRBD1. The germline gives CDR1 MNHNS, CDR2 SASEGT. The length of the CDR3 is 16 residues. V dropped 9 bases and J dropped 1; count of bases not matched to a gene: 8.

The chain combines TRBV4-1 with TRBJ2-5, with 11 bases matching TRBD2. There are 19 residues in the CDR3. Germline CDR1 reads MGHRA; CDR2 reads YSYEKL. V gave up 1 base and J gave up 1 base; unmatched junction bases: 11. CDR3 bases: TGCGCCAGCAGCCAAGTCGGTCCCGCTAGCGGGAGGACCCAAGAGACCCAGTACTTC. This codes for CASSQVGPASGRTQETQYF.

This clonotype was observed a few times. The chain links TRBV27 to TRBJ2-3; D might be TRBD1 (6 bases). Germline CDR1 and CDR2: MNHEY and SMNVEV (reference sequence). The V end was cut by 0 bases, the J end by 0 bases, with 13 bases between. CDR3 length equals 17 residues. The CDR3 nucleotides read TGTGCCAGCAGTTTATCTATGGGCAGGGGCAGCACAGATACGCAGTATTTT. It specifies CASSLSMGRGSTDTQYF.

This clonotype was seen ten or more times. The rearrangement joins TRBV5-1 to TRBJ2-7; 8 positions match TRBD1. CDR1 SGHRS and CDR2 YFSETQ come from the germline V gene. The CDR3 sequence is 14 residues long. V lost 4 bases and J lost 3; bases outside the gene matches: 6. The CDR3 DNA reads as TGCGCCAGCAGCATAGGACAGGGAAACTACGAGCAGTACTTC. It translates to CASSIGQGNYEQYF.

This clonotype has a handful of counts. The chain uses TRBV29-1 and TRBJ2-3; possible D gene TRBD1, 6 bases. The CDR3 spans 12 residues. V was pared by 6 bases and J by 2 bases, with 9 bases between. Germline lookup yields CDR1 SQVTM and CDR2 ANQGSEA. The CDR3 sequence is CSVRTDTDTQYF. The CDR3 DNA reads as TGCAGCGTCCGGACAGACACAGATACGCAGTATTTT.

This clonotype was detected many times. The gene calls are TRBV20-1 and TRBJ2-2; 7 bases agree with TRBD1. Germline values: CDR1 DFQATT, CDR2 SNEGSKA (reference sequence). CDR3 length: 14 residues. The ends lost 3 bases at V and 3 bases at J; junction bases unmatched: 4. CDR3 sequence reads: CSARRDRDTGELFF. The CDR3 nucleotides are TGCAGTGCTAGGAGGGACAGAGACACCGGGGAGCTGTTTTTT.

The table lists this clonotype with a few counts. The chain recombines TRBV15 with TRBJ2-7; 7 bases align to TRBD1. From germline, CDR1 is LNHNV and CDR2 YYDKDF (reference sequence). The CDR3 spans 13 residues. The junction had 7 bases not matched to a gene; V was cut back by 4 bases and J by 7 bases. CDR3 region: CATSNRQGWEQYF. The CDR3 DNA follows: TGTGCCACCAGCAACAGACAGGGCTGGGAGCAGTACTTC.

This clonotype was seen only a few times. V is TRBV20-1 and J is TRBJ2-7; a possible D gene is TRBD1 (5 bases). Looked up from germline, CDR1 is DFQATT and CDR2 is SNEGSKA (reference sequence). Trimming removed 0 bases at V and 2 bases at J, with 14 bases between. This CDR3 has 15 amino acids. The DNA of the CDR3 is TGCAGTGCTAGAGATCGGGCAGGGCCAACCTACGAGCAGTACTTC. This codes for CSARDRAGPTYEQYF.

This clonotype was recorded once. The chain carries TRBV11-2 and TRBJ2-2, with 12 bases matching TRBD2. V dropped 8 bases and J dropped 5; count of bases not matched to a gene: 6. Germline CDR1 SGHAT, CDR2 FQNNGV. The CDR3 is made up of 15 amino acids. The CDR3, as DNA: TGTGCCAGCGGCAGACTAGCGGGAGTTACCGGGGAGCTGTTTTTT. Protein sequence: CASGRLAGVTGELFF.

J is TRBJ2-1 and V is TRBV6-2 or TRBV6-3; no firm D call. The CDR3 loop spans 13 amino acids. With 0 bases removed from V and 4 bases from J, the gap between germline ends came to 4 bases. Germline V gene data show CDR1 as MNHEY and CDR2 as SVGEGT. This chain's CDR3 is CASSYSGYNEQFF. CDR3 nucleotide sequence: TGTGCCAGCAGTTACTCGGGGTACAATGAGCAGTTCTTC.

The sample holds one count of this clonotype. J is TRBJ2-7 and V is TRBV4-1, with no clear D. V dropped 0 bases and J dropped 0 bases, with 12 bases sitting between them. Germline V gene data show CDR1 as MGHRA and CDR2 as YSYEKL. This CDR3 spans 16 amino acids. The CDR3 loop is CASSQDPGPSSYEQYF. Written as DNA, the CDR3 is TGCGCCAGCAGCCAAGATCCTGGCCCAAGCTCCTACGAGCAGTACTTC.

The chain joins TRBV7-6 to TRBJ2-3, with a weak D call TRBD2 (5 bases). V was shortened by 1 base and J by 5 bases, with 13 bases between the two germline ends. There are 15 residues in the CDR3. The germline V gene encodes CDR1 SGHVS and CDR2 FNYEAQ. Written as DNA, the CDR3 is TGTGCCAGCAGCTTAGAGCGGAGCAGTGGAGATACGCAGTATTTT. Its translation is CASSLERSSGDTQYF.

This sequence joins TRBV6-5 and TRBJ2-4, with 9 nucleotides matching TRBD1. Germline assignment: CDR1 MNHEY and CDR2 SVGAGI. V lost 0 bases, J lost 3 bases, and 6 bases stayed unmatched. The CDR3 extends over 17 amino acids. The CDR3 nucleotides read TGTGCCAGCAGTTACTCGGGGACAGGGACGGGCAAAAACATTCAGTACTTC. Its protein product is CASSYSGTGTGKNIQYF.

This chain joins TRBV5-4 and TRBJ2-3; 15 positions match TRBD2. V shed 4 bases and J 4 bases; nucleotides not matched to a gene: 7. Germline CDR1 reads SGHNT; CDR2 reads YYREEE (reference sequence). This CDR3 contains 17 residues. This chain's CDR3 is CASSRTSGRAVADTQYF. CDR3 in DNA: TGTGCCAGCAGCAGGACTAGCGGGAGGGCCGTGGCAGATACGCAGTATTTT.

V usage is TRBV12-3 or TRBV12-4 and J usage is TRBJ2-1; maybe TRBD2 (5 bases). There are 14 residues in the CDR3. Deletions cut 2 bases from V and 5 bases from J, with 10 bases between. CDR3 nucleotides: TGTGCCAGCAGTTTACTAGCCCCAAACAATGAGCAGTTCTTC. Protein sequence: CASSLLAPNNEQFF.

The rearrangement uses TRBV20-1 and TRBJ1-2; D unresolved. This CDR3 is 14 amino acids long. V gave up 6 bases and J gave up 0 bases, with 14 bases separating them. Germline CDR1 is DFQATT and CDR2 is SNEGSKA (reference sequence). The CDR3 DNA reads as TGCAGTGCCGACCCCGACACTTCTAACTATGGCTACACCTTC. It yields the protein CSADPDTSNYGYTF.

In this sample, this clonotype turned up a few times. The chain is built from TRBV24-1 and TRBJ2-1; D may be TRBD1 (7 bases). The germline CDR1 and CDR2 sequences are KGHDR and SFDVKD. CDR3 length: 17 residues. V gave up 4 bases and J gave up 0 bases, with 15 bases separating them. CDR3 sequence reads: CATSDPGGPNSYNEQFF. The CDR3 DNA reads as TGTGCCACCAGTGACCCAGGGGGGCCTAACTCCTACAATGAGCAGTTCTTC.

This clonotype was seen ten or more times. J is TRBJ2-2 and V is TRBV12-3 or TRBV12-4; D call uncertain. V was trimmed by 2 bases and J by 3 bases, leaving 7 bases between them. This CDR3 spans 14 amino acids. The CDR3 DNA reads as TGTGCCAGCAGTTTACTCCTTCACACCGGGGAGCTGTTTTTT. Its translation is CASSLLLHTGELFF.

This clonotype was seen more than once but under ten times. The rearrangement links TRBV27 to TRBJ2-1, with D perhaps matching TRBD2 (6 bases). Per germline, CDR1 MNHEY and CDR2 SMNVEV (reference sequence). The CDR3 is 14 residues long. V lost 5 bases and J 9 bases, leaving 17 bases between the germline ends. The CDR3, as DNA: TGTGCCAGCAGTCCCCTACTAGCCACAAGTGAGCAGTTCTTC. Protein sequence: CASSPLLATSEQFF.

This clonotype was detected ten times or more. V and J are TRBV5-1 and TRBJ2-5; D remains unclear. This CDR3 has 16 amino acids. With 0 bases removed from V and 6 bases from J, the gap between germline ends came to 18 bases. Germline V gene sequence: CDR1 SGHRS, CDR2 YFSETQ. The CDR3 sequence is CASSLVLSPAEKTQYF. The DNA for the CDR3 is TGCGCCAGCAGCTTGGTTTTGTCTCCTGCTGAGAAGACCCAGTACTTC.

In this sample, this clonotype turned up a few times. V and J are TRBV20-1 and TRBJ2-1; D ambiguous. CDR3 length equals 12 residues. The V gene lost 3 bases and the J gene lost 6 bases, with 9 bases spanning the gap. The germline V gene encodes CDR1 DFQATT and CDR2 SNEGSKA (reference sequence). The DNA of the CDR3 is TGCAGTGCTAGCCGAGGAACCAATGAGCAGTTCTTC. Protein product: CSASRGTNEQFF.

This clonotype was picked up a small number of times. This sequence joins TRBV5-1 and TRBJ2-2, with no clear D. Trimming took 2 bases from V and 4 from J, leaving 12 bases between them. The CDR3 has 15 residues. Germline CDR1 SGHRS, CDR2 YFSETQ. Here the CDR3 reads CASSFQDTSTGELFF. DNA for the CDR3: TGCGCCAGCAGCTTTCAAGACACGAGCACCGGGGAGCTGTTTTTT.

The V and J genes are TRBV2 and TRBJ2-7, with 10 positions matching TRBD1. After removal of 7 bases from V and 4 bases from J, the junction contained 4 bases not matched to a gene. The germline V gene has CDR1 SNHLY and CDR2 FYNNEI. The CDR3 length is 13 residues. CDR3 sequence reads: CASTRGQGYEQYF. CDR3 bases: TGTGCCAGCACAAGGGGACAGGGGTACGAGCAGTACTTC.

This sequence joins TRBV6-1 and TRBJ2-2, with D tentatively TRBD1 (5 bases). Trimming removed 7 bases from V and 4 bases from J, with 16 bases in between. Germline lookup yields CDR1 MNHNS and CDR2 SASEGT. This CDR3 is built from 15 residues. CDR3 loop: CASIEDNVFTGELFF. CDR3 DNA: TGTGCCAGCATCGAGGACAACGTTTTCACCGGGGAGCTGTTTTTT.

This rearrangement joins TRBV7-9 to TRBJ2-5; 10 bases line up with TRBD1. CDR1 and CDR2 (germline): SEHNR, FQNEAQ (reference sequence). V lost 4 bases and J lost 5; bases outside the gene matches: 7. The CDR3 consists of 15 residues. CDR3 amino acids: CASSYGTGVKETQYF. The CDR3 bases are TGTGCCAGCAGCTACGGGACAGGGGTGAAGGAGACCCAGTACTTC.

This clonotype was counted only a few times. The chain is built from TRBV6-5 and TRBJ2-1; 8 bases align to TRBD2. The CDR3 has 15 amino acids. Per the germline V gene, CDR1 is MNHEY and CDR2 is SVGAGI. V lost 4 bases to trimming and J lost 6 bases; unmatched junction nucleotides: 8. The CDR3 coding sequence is TGTGCCAGCAGTTTGGGACTAGTAGGTGGCAATGAGCAGTTCTTC. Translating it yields CASSLGLVGGNEQFF.